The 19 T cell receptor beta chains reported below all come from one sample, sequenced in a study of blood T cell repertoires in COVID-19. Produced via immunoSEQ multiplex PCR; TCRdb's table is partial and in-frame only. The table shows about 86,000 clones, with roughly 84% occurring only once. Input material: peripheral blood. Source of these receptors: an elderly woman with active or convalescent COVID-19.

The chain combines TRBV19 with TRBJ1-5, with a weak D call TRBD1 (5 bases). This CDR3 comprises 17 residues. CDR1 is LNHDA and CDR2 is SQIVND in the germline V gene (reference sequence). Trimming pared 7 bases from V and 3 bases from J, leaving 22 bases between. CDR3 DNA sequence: TGTGCCAGTACCCTCCGGGGGGTCAGGCGGATCAATCAGCCCCAGCATTTT. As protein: CASTLRGVRRINQPQHF.

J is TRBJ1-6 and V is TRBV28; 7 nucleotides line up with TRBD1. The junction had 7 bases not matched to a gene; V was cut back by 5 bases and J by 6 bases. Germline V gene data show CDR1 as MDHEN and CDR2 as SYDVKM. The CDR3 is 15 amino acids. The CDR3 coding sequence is TGTGCCAGCAGTATTCCGACAGGGTCTAATTCACCCCTCCACTTT. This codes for CASSIPTGSNSPLHF.

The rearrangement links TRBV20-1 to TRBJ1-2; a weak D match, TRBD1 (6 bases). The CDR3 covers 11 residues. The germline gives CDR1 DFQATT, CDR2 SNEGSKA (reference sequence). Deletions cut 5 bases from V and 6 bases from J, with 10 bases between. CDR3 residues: CSAHGDNGYTF. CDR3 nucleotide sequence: TGCAGTGCTCACGGGGACAATGGCTACACCTTC.

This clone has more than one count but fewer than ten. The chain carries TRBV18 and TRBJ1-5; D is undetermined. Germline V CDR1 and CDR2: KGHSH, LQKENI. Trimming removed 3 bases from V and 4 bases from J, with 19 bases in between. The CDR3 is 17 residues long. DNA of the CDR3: TGTGCCAGCTCACCCACATCGGGTGGAGTGTTTAATCAGCCCCAGCATTTT. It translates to CASSPTSGGVFNQPQHF.

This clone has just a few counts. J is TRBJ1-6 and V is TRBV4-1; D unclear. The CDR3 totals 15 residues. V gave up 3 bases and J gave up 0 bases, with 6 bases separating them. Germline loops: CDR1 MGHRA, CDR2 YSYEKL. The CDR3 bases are TGCGCCAGCAGCCACGAGTACTCCTATAATTCACCCCTCCACTTT. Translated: CASSHEYSYNSPLHF.

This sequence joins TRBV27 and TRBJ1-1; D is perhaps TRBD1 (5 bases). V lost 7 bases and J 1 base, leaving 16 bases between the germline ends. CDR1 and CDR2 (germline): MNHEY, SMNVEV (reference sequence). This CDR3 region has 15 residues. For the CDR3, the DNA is TGTGCCAGCATCACGCGGGGGTTGGGGAACACTGAAGCTTTCTTT. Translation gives CASITRGLGNTEAFF.

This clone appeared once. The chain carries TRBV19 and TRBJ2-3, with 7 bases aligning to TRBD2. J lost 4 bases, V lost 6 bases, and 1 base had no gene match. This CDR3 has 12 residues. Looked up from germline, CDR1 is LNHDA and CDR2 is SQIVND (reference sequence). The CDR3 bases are TGTGCCAGTAGCCGGGGGGCAGATACGCAGTATTTT. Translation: CASSRGADTQYF.

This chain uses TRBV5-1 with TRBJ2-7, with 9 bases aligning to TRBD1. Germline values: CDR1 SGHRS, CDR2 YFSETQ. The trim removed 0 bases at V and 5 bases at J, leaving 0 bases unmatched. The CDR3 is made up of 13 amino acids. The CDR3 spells CASSLGQGDEQYF. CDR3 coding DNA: TGCGCCAGCAGCTTGGGACAGGGGGACGAGCAGTACTTC.

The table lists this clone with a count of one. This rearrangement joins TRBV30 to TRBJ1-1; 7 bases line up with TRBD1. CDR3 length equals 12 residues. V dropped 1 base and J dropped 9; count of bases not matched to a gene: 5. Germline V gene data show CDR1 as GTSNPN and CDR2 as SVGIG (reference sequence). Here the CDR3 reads CAWSGQGIQAFF. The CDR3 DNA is TGTGCCTGGAGTGGACAGGGCATACAAGCTTTCTTT.

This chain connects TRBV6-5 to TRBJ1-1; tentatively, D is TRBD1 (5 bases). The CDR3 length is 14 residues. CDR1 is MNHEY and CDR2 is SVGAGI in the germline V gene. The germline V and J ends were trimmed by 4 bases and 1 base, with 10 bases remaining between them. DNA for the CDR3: TGTGCCAGCAGTTCCTGGACACAGAACACTGAAGCTTTCTTT. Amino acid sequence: CASSSWTQNTEAFF.

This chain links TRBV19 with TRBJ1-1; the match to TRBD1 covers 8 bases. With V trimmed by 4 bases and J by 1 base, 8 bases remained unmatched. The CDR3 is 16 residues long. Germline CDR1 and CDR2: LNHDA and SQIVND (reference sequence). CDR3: CASSTFGTGKNTEAFF. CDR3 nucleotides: TGTGCCAGTAGTACATTCGGGACAGGAAAGAACACTGAAGCTTTCTTT.

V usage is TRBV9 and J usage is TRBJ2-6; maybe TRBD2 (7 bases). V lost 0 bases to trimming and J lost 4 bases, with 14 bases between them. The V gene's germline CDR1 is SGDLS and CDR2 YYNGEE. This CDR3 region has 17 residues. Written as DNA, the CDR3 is TGTGCCAGCAGCGTAGCTACGGGGGGCGCCGGGGCCAACGTCCTGACTTTC. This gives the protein CASSVATGGAGANVLTF.

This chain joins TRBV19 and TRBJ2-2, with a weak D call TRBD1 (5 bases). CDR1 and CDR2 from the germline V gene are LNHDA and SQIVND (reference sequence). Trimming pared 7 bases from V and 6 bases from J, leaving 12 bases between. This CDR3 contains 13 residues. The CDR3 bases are TGTGCCAGTATAGAGTGGGGCGCCGGGGAGCTGTTTTTT. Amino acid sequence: CASIEWGAGELFF. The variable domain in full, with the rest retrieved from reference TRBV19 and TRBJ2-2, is DGGITQSPKYLFRKEGQNVTLSCEQNLNHDAMYWYRQDPGQGLRLIYYSQIVNDFQKGDIAEGYSVSREKKESFPLTVTSAQKNPTAFYLCASIEWGAGELFFGEGSRLTVL.

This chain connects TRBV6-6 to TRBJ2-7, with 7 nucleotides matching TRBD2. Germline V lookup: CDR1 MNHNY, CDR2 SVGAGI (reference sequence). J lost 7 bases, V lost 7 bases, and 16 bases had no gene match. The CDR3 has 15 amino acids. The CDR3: CASTVTPGGIGEQYF. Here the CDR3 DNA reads TGTGCCAGCACTGTAACGCCGGGAGGAATAGGGGAGCAGTACTTC.

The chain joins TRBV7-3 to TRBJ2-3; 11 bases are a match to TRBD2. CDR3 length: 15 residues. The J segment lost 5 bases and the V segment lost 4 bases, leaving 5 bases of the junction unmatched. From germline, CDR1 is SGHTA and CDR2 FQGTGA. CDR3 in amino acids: CASSSLAGGIDTQYF. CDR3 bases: TGTGCCAGCAGCTCCTTAGCGGGAGGGATAGATACGCAGTATTTT. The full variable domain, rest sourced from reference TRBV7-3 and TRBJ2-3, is GAGVSQTPSNKVTEKGKYVELRCDPISGHTALYWYRQSLGQGPEFLIYFQGTGAADDSGLPNDRFFAVRPEGSVSTLKIQRTERGDSAVYLCASSSLAGGIDTQYFGPGTRLTVL.

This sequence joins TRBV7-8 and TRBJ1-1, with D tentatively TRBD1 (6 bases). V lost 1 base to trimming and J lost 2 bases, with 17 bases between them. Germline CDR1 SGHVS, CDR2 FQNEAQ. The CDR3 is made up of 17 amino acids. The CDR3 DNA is TGTGCCAGCAGCTTAGGGGATCCCGGACAGCGCAACACTGAAGCTTTCTTT. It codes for CASSLGDPGQRNTEAFF.

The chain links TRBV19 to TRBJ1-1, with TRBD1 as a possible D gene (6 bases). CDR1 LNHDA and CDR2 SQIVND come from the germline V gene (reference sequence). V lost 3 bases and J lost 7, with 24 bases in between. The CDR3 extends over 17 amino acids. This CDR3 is CASSILGAGAQGVEAFF. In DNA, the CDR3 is TGTGCCAGTAGTATTCTCGGGGCAGGGGCGCAAGGGGTTGAAGCTTTCTTT. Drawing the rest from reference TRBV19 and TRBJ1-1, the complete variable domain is DGGITQSPKYLFRKEGQNVTLSCEQNLNHDAMYWYRQDPGQGLRLIYYSQIVNDFQKGDIAEGYSVSREKKESFPLTVTSAQKNPTAFYLCASSILGAGAQGVEAFFGQGTRLTVV.

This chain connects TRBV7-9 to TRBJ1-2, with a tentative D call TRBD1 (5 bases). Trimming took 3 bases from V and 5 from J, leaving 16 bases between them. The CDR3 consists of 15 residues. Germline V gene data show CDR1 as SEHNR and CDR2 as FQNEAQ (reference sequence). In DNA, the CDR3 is TGTGCCAGCAGCTTGGGCCGGACAAGTGGGTATGGCTACACCTTC. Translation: CASSLGRTSGYGYTF.

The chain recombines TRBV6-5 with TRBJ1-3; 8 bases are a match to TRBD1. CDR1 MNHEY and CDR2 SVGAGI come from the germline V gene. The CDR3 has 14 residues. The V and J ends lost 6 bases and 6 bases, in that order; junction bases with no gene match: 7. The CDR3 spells CASRPGQGENTIYF. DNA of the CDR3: TGTGCCAGCAGGCCCGGACAGGGAGAAAACACCATATATTTT.